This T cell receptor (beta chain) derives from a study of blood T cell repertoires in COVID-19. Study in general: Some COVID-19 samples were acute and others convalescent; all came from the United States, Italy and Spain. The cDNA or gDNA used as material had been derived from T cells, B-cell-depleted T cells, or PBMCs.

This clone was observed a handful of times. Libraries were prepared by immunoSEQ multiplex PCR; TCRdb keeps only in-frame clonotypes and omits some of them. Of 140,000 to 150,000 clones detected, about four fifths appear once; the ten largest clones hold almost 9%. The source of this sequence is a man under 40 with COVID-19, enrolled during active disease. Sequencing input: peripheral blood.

This CDR3 reads CASSPTGTGGLEQYF. The CDR3 nucleotides read TGTGCCAGTAGCCCTACCGGGACAGGGGGCCTCGAGCAGTACTTC. This chain joins TRBV19 and TRBJ2-7, with 12 bases fitting TRBD1. CDR1 LNHDA and CDR2 SQIVND come from the germline V gene (reference sequence). The CDR3 length is 15 residues. Unmatched junction bases numbered 9, after V lost 6 bases and J lost 6 bases.